Each of the 28 T cell receptor beta chains below was sequenced from the same sample in a study of shared clonotypes between healthy human individuals. Assay used: immunoSEQ multiplex PCR; TCRdb lists only in-frame clones, some missing. This table has hundreds of thousands of clones, 70% to 80% appearing once. The source material was PBMCs. The receptors stem from a woman aged 35 to 49 in good health. Some clones in this sample may be carry-over from other donors' samples.

A word on this clone: Given a much more abundant clone one base away, this may be a read error. V and J are TRBV7-6 and TRBJ2-7; D possibly corresponds to TRBD1 (5 bases). CDR1 and CDR2 (germline): SGHVS, FNYEAQ. The length of the CDR3 is 14 residues. V lost 5 bases and J 7 bases, leaving 18 bases between the germline ends. The CDR3 loop is CASSRMTDLEEQYF. The DNA of the CDR3 is TGTGCCAGCAGCCGGATGACAGACCTGGAGGAGCAGTACTTC.

This clone was picked up one time. CDR3: CASSAGRRSGELFF. CDR3 bases: TGTGCCAGCAGCGCGGGACGACGGTCGGGGGAGCTGTTTTTT. The gene calls are TRBV7-2 and TRBJ2-2; D is perhaps TRBD2 (6 bases). The CDR3 is made up of 14 amino acids. From germline, CDR1 is SGHTA and CDR2 FQGNSA. Trimming removed 5 bases at V and 8 bases at J, with 15 bases between.

The chain links TRBV27 to TRBJ2-3, with D unclear. The ends were cut back, 1 base at V and 5 bases at J, with 13 bases in the middle. This CDR3 contains 15 residues. CDR1 is MNHEY, CDR2 SMNVEV, per germline (reference sequence). The DNA for the CDR3 is TGTGCCAGCAGTTTATTCCACCAGATTGGAGATACGCAGTATTTT. It yields the protein CASSLFHQIGDTQYF.

The chain joins TRBV7-9 to TRBJ2-7; the D is unclear. Deletions cut 1 base from V and 1 base from J, with 8 bases between. The CDR3 runs 14 residues. Germline V lookup: CDR1 SEHNR, CDR2 FQNEAQ (reference sequence). The CDR3 sequence is CASSLGRLSYEQYF. The CDR3 DNA is TGTGCCAGCAGCTTAGGAAGGCTTTCCTACGAGCAGTACTTC.

The chain links TRBV6-1 to TRBJ2-3; 7 positions agree with TRBD1. The CDR3 spans 16 residues. Looked up from germline, CDR1 is MNHNS and CDR2 is SASEGT. V gave up 3 bases and J gave up 3 bases; unmatched junction bases: 9. CDR3 in DNA: TGTGCCAGCAGTGACGAGGGGGCAGGGGGAACAGATACGCAGTATTTT. Residues: CASSDEGAGGTDTQYF.

The rearrangement joins TRBV10-3 to TRBJ2-7, with TRBD2 matching 11 bases. With 8 bases clipped from V and 3 bases from J, the junction kept 12 bases outside the gene matches. CDR3 size: 16 residues. Germline loops: CDR1 ENHRY, CDR2 SYGVKD. CDR3 coding DNA: TGTGCCATCTCGCGGAAGGGGCTAGCGGGAGGCTACGAGCAGTACTTC. This encodes CAISRKGLAGGYEQYF.

V usage is TRBV11-2 and J usage is TRBJ2-5, with D possibly being TRBD1 or TRBD2 (5 bases each). Near its end, the DNA agrees better with TRBJ2-7, so the J call may be wrong. Looked up from germline, CDR1 is SGHAT and CDR2 is FQNNGV. CDR3 length: 15 amino acids. The CDR3: CASSTGAPRRDEQYF. CDR3 nucleotides: TGTGCCAGCAGCACCGGGGCCCCAAGACGAGACGAGCAGTACTTC.

V gene TRBV15 combines with J gene TRBJ2-7; 11 bases align to TRBD2. From germline, CDR1 is LNHNV and CDR2 YYDKDF (reference sequence). The CDR3 runs 18 residues. V gave up 0 bases and J gave up 0 bases; unmatched junction bases: 7. CDR3 DNA sequence: TGTGCCACCAGCAGAGACACTAGCGGGAGTGGCGGCTCCTACGAGCAGTACTTC. It specifies CATSRDTSGSGGSYEQYF.

The rearrangement links TRBV29-1 to TRBJ2-5; D gene uncertain. Deletions cut 8 bases from V and 4 bases from J, with 17 bases between. CDR1 SQVTM and CDR2 ANQGSEA come from the germline V gene. This CDR3 region has 13 residues. CDR3 in DNA: TGCAGCTCCGACCGGGCCTTAGGAGAGACCCAGTACTTC. Translated: CSSDRALGETQYF.

To note about this clone: This probably arose from a read error, given a far larger clone one base away. Other DNA sequences in the same sample also yield this CDR3. The rearrangement uses TRBV28 and TRBJ2-1; D is ambiguous. Trimming removed 6 bases at V and 4 bases at J, with 4 bases between. The CDR3 runs to 11 residues. The germline gives CDR1 MDHEN, CDR2 SYDVKM. For the CDR3, the DNA is TGTGCCAGCAGCTTTTACAATGAGCAGTTCTTC. It translates to CASSFYNEQFF.

As concerns this clone: A read error is likely here: a far larger clone is one base away. This chain connects TRBV30 to TRBJ2-7, with TRBD1 matching 7 bases. Per the germline V gene, CDR1 is GTSNPN and CDR2 is SVGIG (reference sequence). The CDR3 consists of 12 residues. As DNA, the CDR3 is TGTGTCTTCCACCGGGACAGCTACGAGCAGTACTTC. Translating it yields CVFHRDSYEQYF.

This clone was recorded a few times. J is TRBJ2-3 and V is TRBV7-2, with 11 bases fitting TRBD2. Germline CDR1 SGHTA, CDR2 FQGNSA. CDR3 length: 16 residues. J gave up 0 bases and V 5 bases, and 4 bases lay outside the gene matches. CDR3 protein: CASSKRLAGSTDTQYF. The DNA for the CDR3 is TGTGCCAGCAGCAAACGACTAGCGGGAAGCACAGATACGCAGTATTTT.

On this clone: The sample carries other DNA sequences with the same CDR3. The chain is built from TRBV9 and TRBJ2-3; D may be TRBD1 (5 bases). The CDR3 spans 14 residues. Trimming pared 1 base from V and 2 bases from J, leaving 8 bases between. Germline CDR1 and CDR2: SGDLS and YYNGEE. The CDR3 here is CASSVTGDTDTQYF. The CDR3 DNA reads as TGTGCCAGCAGCGTAACAGGTGACACAGATACGCAGTATTTT.

CDR3 coding DNA: TGTGCCAGCAGTGAATGGGGGGCCTCTGGAAACACCATATATTTT. This encodes CASSEWGASGNTIYF. The chain has TRBV2 and TRBJ1-3; D might be TRBD1 (6 bases). Trimming removed 2 bases from V and 0 bases from J, with 8 bases in between. The V gene's germline CDR1 is SNHLY and CDR2 FYNNEI. The CDR3 has 15 amino acids.

The table lists this clone with a count of one. This chain uses TRBV4-1 with TRBJ1-5, with 7 bases fitting TRBD1. CDR3 size: 16 residues. Germline V gene lookup returns CDR1 MGHRA and CDR2 YSYEKL. J lost 11 bases, V lost 4 bases, and 17 bases had no gene match. This CDR3 is CASSPDGTAAQGTQHF. As DNA, the CDR3 is TGCGCCAGCAGCCCAGACGGGACAGCGGCTCAAGGGACCCAGCATTTT.

The chain employs TRBV18 and TRBJ2-7; 8 bases are a match to TRBD1. The V gene's germline CDR1 is KGHSH and CDR2 LQKENI. V trimming: 4 bases; J trimming: 6 bases; junction bases outside the gene matches: 8. The CDR3 consists of 14 residues. The CDR3 bases are TGTGCCAGCTCACTAGGACAGGGCTTTTCCGAGCAGTACTTC. It translates to CASSLGQGFSEQYF. Using reference TRBV18 and TRBJ2-7 for the parts outside the CDR3, the full variable domain is NAGVMQNPRHLVRRRGQEARLRCSPMKGHSHVYWYRQLPEEGLKFMVYLQKENIIDESGMPKERFSAEFPKEGPSILRIQQVVRGDSAAYFCASSLGQGFSEQYFGPGTRLTVT.

This rearrangement joins TRBV28 to TRBJ2-1, with 7 bases aligning to TRBD2. The CDR3 loop spans 17 amino acids. J gave up 9 bases and V 6 bases, and 20 bases lay outside the gene matches. Germline CDR1 and CDR2: MDHEN and SYDVKM. CDR3: CASSPSKWGGPSGEQFF. CDR3 in DNA: TGTGCCAGCAGCCCCTCCAAGTGGGGAGGGCCTTCGGGTGAGCAGTTCTTC.

Comment on this clone: This may come from a read error, since a much larger clone is one base off. The sample contains more than one DNA sequence encoding this CDR3. V is TRBV7-9 and J is TRBJ1-4; no clear D gene. CDR1 is SEHNR and CDR2 is FQNEAQ in the germline V gene (reference sequence). The CDR3 loop spans 14 amino acids. V was trimmed by 5 bases and J by 0 bases, leaving 7 bases between them. CDR3 sequence (DNA): TGTGCCAGCAGCCTGACCTCAACTAATGAAAAACTGTTTTTT. The encoded protein is CASSLTSTNEKLFF.

The CDR3 sequence is CSVVRVDREVAEQYF. CDR3 bases: TGCAGCGTTGTTAGGGTTGACAGGGAAGTTGCCGAGCAGTACTTC. The genes are TRBV29-1 and TRBJ2-7; 7 nucleotides line up with TRBD1. CDR3 length: 15 amino acids. Germline values: CDR1 SQVTM, CDR2 ANQGSEA. The trim removed 4 bases at V and 6 bases at J, leaving 15 bases unmatched.

The J gene is TRBJ1-1, the V gene TRBV6-5, with TRBD1 as a possible D gene (6 bases). Trimming cost V 5 bases and J 3 bases, with 10 bases left between them. This CDR3 region has 13 residues. The germline V gene has CDR1 MNHEY and CDR2 SVGAGI. CDR3 sequence reads: CASSRGGDTEAFF. The CDR3 DNA is TGTGCCAGCAGTAGGGGGGGGGACACTGAAGCTTTCTTT.

This clone was recorded only once. The chain employs TRBV6-1 and TRBJ2-5; 7 nucleotides agree with TRBD1. The J segment lost 5 bases and the V segment lost 6 bases, leaving 12 bases of the junction unmatched. Germline CDR1 and CDR2: MNHNS and SASEGT. The CDR3 spans 15 residues. The DNA of the CDR3 is TGTGCCAGCAGGGGATACGGGACAGTAGGTGAGACCCAGTACTTC. Encoded protein: CASRGYGTVGETQYF.

The chain uses TRBV19 and TRBJ1-1; D call uncertain. V was pared by 9 bases and J by 5 bases, with 16 bases between. The CDR3 is 13 residues long. The germline V gene has CDR1 LNHDA and CDR2 SQIVND (reference sequence). CDR3 in amino acids: CASSTLRGTEAFF. CDR3 nucleotide sequence: TGTGCCAGCTCCACTCTAAGAGGGACTGAAGCTTTCTTT.

The rearrangement links TRBV27 to TRBJ2-1, with 12 bases fitting TRBD2. CDR1 MNHEY and CDR2 SMNVEV come from the germline V gene (reference sequence). V lost 4 bases, J lost 6 bases, and 4 bases stayed unmatched. This CDR3 has 15 amino acids. The CDR3 DNA follows: TGTGCCAGCAGTTGGAAACTAGCGGGAGGCAATGAGCAGTTCTTC. Protein product: CASSWKLAGGNEQFF.

This chain connects TRBV5-8 to TRBJ2-3, with 12 nucleotides matching TRBD2. Unmatched junction bases numbered 12, after V lost 4 bases and J lost 3 bases. This CDR3 is 18 amino acids long. Per the germline V gene, CDR1 is SGHTS and CDR2 is YDEGEE. The CDR3 nucleotides read TGTGCCAGCAGCCAGACTAGCGGGAGCGTGATTGGGACAGATACGCAGTATTTT. Encoded protein: CASSQTSGSVIGTDTQYF.

The chain carries TRBV2 and TRBJ2-5; TRBD1 matches 11 bases. The J call may be faulty, since TRBJ2-7 better matches the DNA end. The germline CDR1 and CDR2 sequences are SNHLY and FYNNEI. There are 17 residues in the CDR3. CDR3 DNA sequence: TGTGCCAGCAGTGAGGGACAGGGGGGCCCCGTTACCTACGAGCAGTACTTC. It translates to CASSEGQGGPVTYEQYF.

This clone came up many times. V and J are TRBV30 and TRBJ1-1; weak D call: TRBD1 (6 bases). The CDR3 consists of 12 residues. With 5 bases removed from V and 6 bases from J, the gap between germline ends came to 13 bases. Germline V gives CDR1 GTSNPN, CDR2 SVGIG (reference sequence). CDR3: CAWGGGRSEAFF. The CDR3 nucleotides read TGTGCCTGGGGCGGGGGGCGGTCTGAAGCTTTCTTT. Full variable domain (rest looked up from reference TRBV30 and TRBJ1-1): SQTIHQWPATLVQPVGSPLSLECTVEGTSNPNLYWYRQAAGRGLQLLFYSVGIGQISSEVPQNLSASRPQDRQFILSSKKLLLSDSGFYLCAWGGGRSEAFFGQGTRLTVV.

The rearrangement joins TRBV9 to TRBJ2-5; the D is unclear. Trimming removed 3 bases from V and 5 bases from J, with 11 bases in between. The CDR3 length is 13 residues. The germline gives CDR1 SGDLS, CDR2 YYNGEE. CDR3 bases: TGTGCCAGCAGCGCATCCCTCGACGAGACCCAGTACTTC. Its translation is CASSASLDETQYF.

The chain has TRBV10-3 and TRBJ2-1; D not resolved. Germline CDR1 reads ENHRY; CDR2 reads SYGVKD. The CDR3 length is 13 residues. The V end lost 4 bases, the J end lost 7 bases, and 11 bases lay between the germline ends. CDR3 bases: TGTGCCATCAGTGGTCCCTGGGGTAATGAGCAGTTCTTC. It codes for CAISGPWGNEQFF.